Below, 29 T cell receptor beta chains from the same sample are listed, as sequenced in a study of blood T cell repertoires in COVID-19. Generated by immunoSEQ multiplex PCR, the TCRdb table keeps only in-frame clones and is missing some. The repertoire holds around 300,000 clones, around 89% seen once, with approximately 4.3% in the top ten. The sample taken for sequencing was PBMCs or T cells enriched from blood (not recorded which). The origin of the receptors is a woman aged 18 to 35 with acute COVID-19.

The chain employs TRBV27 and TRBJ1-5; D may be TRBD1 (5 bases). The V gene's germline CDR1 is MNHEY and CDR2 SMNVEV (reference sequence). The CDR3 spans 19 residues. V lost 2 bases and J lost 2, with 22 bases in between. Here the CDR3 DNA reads TGTGCCAGCAGTTTAGGGGCATATACAACCAAAGGGCGCAATCAGCCCCAGCATTTT. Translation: CASSLGAYTTKGRNQPQHF.

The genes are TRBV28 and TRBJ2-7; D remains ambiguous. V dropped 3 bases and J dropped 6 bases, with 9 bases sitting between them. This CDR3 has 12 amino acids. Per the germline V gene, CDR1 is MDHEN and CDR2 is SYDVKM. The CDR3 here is CASSLLASEQYF. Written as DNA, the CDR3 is TGTGCCAGCAGTTTGTTAGCATCCGAGCAGTACTTC. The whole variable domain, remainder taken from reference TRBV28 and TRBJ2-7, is DVKVTQSSRYLVKRTGEKVFLECVQDMDHENMFWYRQDPGLGLRLIYFSYDVKMKEKGDIPEGYSVSREKKERFSLILESASTNQTSMYLCASSLLASEQYFGPGTRLTVT.

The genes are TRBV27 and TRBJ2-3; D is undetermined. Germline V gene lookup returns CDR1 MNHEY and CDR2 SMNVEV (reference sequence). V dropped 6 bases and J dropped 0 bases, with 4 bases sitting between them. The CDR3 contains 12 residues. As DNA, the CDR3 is TGTGCCAGCAGACACAGCACAGATACGCAGTATTTT. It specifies CASRHSTDTQYF.

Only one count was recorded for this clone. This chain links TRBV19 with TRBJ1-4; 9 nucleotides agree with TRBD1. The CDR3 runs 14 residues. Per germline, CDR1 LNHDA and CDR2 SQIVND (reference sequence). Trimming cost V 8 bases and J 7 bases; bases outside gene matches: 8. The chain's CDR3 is CASYPGQGGEKLFF. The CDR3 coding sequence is TGTGCCAGTTATCCGGGACAGGGCGGTGAAAAACTGTTTTTT.

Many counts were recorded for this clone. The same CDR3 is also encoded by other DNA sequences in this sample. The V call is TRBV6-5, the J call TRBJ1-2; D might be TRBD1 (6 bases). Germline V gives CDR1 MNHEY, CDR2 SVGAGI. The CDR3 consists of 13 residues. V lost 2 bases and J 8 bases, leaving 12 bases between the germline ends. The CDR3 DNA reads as TGTGCCAGCAGTTACAACAGGGAAGGGGGCTACACCTTC. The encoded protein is CASSYNREGGYTF.

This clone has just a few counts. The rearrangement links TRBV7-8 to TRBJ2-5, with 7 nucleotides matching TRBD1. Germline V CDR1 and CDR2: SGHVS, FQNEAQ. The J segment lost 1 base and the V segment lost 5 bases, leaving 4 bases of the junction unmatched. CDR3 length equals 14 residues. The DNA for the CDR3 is TGTGCCAGCAGCACTGGGACAGTCCAAGAGACCCAGTACTTC. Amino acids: CASSTGTVQETQYF.

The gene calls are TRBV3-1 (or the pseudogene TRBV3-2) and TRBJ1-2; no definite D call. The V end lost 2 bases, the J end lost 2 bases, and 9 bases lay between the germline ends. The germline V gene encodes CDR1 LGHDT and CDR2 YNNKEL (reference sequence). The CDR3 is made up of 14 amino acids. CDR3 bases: TGTGCCAGCAGCCAAATGGCGGCCAACTATGGCTACACCTTC. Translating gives CASSQMAANYGYTF.

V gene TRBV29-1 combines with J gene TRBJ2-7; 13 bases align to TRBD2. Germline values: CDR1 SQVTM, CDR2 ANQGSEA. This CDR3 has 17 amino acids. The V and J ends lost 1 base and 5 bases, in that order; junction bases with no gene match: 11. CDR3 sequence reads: CSVEVPLLAGGPNEQYF. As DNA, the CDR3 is TGCAGCGTTGAAGTTCCCCTACTAGCGGGAGGGCCCAACGAGCAGTACTTC.

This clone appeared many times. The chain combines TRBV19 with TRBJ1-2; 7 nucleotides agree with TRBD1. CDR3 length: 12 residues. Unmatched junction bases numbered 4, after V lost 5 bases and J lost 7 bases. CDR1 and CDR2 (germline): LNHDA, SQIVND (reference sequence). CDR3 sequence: CASSLRQGGYTF. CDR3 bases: TGTGCCAGTAGTCTCCGACAGGGTGGCTACACCTTC. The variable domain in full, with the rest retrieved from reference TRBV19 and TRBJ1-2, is DGGITQSPKYLFRKEGQNVTLSCEQNLNHDAMYWYRQDPGQGLRLIYYSQIVNDFQKGDIAEGYSVSREKKESFPLTVTSAQKNPTAFYLCASSLRQGGYTFGSGTRLTVV.

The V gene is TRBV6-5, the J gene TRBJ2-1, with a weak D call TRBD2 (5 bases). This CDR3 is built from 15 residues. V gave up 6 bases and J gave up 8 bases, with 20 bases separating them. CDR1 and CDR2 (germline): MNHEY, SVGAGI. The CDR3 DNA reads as TGTGCCAGCAGGGGGAGAACTAGTAAATACGATGAGCAGTTCTTC. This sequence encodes CASRGRTSKYDEQFF.

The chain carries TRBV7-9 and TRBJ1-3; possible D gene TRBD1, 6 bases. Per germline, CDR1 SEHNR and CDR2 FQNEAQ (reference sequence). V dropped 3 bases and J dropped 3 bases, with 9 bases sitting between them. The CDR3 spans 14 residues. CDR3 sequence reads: CASSFVQGGNTIYF. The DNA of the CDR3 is TGTGCCAGCAGCTTTGTACAGGGTGGAAACACCATATATTTT.

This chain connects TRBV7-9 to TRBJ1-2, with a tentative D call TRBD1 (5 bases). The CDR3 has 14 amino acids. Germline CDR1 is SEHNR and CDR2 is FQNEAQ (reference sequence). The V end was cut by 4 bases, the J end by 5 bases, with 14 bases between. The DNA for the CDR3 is TGTGCCAGCAGCTCCCCCGTGACAGTGTATGGCTACACCTTC. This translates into CASSSPVTVYGYTF.

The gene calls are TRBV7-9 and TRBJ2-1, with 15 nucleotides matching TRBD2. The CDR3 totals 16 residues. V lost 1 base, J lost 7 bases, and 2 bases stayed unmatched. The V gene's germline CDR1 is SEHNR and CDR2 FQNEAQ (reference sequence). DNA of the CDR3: TGTGCCAGCAGCTTAGGGACTAGCGGGAGGGGTAATGAGCAGTTCTTC. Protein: CASSLGTSGRGNEQFF. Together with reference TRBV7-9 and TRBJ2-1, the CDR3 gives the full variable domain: DTGVSQNPRHKITKRGQNVTFRCDPISEHNRLYWYRQTLGQGPEFLTYFQNEAQLEKSRLLSDRFSAERPKGSFSTLEIQRTEQGDSAMYLCASSLGTSGRGNEQFFGPGTRLTVL.

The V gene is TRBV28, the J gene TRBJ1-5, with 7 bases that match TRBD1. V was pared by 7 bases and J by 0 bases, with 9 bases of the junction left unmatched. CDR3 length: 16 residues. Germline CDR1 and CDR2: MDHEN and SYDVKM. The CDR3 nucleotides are TGTGCCAGCACTGGACAGGAACCGTATAGCAATCAGCCCCAGCATTTT. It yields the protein CASTGQEPYSNQPQHF.

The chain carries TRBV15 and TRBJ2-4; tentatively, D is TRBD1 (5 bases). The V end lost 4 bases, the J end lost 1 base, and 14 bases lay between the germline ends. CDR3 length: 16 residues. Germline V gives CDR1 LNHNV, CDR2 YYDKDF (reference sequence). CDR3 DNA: TGTGCCACCAGCAAAGGGGCCGATTGGGCCAAAAACATTCAGTACTTC. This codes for CATSKGADWAKNIQYF. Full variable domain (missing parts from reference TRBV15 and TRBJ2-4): DAMVIQNPRYQVTQFGKPVTLSCSQTLNHNVMYWYQQKSSQAPKLLFHYYDKDFNNEADTPDNFQSRRPNTSFCFLDIRSPGLGDTAMYLCATSKGADWAKNIQYFGAGTRLSVL.

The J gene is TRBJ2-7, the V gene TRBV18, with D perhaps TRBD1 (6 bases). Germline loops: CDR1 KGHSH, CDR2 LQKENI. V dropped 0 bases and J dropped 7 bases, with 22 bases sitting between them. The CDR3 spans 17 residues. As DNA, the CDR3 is TGTGCCAGCTCACCACCGTCGTTCAGGGGCACCCCGGTGGAGCAGTACTTC. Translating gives CASSPPSFRGTPVEQYF.

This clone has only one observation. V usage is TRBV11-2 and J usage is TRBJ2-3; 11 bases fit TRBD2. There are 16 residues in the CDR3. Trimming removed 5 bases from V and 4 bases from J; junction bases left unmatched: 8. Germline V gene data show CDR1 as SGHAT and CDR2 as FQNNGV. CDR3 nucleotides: TGTGCCAGCAGCGCCAGACTAGCGGGATGGGCAGATACGCAGTATTTT. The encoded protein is CASSARLAGWADTQYF.

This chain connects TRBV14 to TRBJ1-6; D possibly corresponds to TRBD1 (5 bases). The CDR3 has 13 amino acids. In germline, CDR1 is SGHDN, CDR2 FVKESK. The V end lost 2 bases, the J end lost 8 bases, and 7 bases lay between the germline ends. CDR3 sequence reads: CASSQQGYSPLHF. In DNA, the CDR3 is TGTGCCAGCAGCCAACAGGGTTATTCACCCCTCCACTTT. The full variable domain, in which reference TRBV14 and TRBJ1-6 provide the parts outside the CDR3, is EAGVTQFPSHSVIEKGQTVTLRCDPISGHDNLYWYRRVMGKEIKFLLHFVKESKQDESGMPNNRFLAERTGGTYSTLKVQPAELEDSGVYFCASSQQGYSPLHFGNGTRLTVT.

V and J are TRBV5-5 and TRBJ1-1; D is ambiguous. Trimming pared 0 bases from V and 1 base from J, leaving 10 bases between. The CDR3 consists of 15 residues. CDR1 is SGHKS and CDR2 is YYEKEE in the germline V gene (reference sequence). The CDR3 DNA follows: TGTGCCAGCAGCTTGGGGGCCATATGGAACACTGAAGCTTTCTTT. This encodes CASSLGAIWNTEAFF.

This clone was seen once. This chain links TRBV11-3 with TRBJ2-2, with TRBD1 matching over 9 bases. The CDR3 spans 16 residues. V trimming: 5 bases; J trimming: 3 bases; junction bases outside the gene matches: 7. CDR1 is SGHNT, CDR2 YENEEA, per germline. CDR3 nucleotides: TGTGCCAGCAGCCCCCGGGACAGGGTCGACACCGGGGAGCTGTTTTTT. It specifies CASSPRDRVDTGELFF.

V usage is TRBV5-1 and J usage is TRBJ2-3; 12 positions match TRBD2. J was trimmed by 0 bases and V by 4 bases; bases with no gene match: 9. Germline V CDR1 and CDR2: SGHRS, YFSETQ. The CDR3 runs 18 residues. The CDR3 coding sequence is TGCGCCAGCAGCCCTCGGCCCGGGACTAGCGGGAGCACAGATACGCAGTATTTT. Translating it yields CASSPRPGTSGSTDTQYF.

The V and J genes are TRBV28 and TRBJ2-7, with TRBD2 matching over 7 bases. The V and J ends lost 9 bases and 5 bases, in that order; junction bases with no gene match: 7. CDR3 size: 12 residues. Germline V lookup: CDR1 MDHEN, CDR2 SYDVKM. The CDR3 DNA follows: TGTGCCAGTCTAGCGGCGGGCAACGAGCAGTACTTC. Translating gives CASLAAGNEQYF.

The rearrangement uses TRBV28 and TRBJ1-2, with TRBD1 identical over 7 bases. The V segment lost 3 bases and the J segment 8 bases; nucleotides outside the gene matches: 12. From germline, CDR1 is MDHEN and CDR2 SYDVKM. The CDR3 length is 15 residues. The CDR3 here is CASSFLGQAHYGYTF. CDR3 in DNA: TGTGCCAGCAGTTTTTTAGGACAGGCCCATTACGGCTACACCTTC.

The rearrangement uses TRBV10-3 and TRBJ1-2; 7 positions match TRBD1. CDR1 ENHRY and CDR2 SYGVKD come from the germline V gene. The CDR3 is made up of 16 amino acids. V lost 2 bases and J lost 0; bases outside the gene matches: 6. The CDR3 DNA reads TGTGCCATCAGTGAGGGGACAGTTAGTCCTAACTATGGCTACACCTTC. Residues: CAISEGTVSPNYGYTF.

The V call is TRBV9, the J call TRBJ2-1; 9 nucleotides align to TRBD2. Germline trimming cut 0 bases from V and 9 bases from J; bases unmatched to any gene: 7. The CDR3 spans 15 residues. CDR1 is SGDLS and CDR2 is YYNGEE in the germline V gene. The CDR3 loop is CASSVAPSGTGEQFF. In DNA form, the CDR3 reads TGTGCCAGCAGCGTAGCACCTAGCGGGACCGGTGAGCAGTTCTTC. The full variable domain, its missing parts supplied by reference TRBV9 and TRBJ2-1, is DSGVTQTPKHLITATGQRVTLRCSPRSGDLSVYWYQQSLDQGLQFLIQYYNGEERAKGNILERFSAQQFPDLHSELNLSSLELGDSALYFCASSVAPSGTGEQFFGPGTRLTVL.

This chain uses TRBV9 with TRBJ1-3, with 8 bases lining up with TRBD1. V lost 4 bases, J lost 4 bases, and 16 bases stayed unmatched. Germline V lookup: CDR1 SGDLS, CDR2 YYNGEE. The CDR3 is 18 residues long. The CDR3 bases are TGTGCCAGCAGCATCGGTTATCAACCCGGGACAGGAGGAAACACCATATATTTT. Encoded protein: CASSIGYQPGTGGNTIYF.

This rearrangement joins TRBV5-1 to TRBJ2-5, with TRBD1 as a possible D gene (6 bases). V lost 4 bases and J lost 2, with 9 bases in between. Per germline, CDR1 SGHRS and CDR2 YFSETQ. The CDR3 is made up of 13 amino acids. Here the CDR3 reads CASSPRGQETQYF. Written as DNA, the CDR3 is TGCGCCAGCAGCCCGAGGGGGCAAGAGACCCAGTACTTC. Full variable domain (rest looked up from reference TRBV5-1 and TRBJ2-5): KAGVTQTPRYLIKTRGQQVTLSCSPISGHRSVSWYQQTPGQGLQFLFEYFSETQRNKGNFPGRFSGRQFSNSRSEMNVSTLELGDSALYLCASSPRGQETQYFGPGTRLLVL.

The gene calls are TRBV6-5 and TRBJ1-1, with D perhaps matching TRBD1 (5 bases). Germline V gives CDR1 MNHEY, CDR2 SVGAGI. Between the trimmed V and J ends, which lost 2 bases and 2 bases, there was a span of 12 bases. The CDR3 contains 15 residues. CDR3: CASSYEGRVNTEAFF. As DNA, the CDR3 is TGTGCCAGCAGTTACGAAGGCAGGGTCAACACTGAAGCTTTCTTT.

CDR3 DNA: TGTGCCAGCAGTGCAAGTAGCTATGAGCAGTTCTTC. Encoded protein: CASSASSYEQFF. The chain employs TRBV2 and TRBJ2-1; D remains unclear. The CDR3 is 12 residues long. Trimming removed 4 bases at V and 8 bases at J, with 9 bases between. Germline V gives CDR1 SNHLY, CDR2 FYNNEI.